The present T cell receptor beta chain was sequenced within a study of T cell responses to AZD1222 COVID-19 vaccine. Study information: Second-dose intervals of approximately 4 or approximately 12 weeks were pooled.

Assay: immunoSEQ multiplex PCR; the TCRdb copy retains only in-frame clones and omits some. The table has more than 85,000 clones, roughly 92% seen once. Study-level findings and limits: Repertoire collection took place solely once the T cell response had peaked. Recipients of two AZD1222 doses showed rising Spike-specific TCR breadth and depth. Spike as a whole was targeted by vaccine-associated CD4 TCRs, dominant at 160-218 and 743-854.

In the case of this clone: Its target is not known. The same CDR3 also results from other DNA sequences found in this sample.

The source was peripheral blood, collected on day 0 of AZD1222 vaccination. The clonotype comes from an adult in good health.

This chain's CDR3 is CASSPRGTGYTF. CDR3 bases: TGTGCCAGCAGTCCCAGAGGGACTGGCTACACCTTC. The J gene is TRBJ1-2, the V gene TRBV28; maybe TRBD1 (5 bases). Germline assignment: CDR1 MDHEN and CDR2 SYDVKM. Trimming stripped 5 bases from V and 7 bases from J, with 11 bases between. The CDR3 runs 12 residues.